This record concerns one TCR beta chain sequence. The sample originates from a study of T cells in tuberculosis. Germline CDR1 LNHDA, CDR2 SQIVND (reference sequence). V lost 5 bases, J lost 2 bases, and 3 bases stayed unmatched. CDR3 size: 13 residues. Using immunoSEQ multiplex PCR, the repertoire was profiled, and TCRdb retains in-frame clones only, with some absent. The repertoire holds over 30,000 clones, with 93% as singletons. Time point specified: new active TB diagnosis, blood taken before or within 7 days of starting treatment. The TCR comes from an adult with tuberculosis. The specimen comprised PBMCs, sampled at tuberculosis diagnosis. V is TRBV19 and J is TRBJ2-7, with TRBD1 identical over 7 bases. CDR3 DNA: TGTGCCAGTAGTCAAGGACAGGCCTACGAGCAGTACTTC. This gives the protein CASSQGQAYEQYF.